A single sample gave rise to the 30 T cell receptor beta chains below, sequenced in a study of blood T cell repertoires in COVID-19. This table comes from immunoSEQ multiplex PCR, and its TCRdb copy is limited to in-frame clones, with some not included. The repertoire holds more than 95,000 clones, roughly 91% seen once, with approximately 5% in the top ten. The material sequenced was peripheral blood. The receptors shown here come from a human donor in a cohort sampled during active COVID-19.

The chain is built from TRBV6-1 and TRBJ2-3; D not certain. Trimming pared 3 bases from V and 1 base from J, leaving 2 bases between. This CDR3 has 12 amino acids. Germline-derived CDR1 and CDR2 are MNHNS and SASEGT. The CDR3 bases are TGTGCCAGCAGTGACGGCACAGATACGCAGTATTTT. It is translated as CASSDGTDTQYF.

The chain employs TRBV7-9 and TRBJ2-2; TRBD2 aligns across 13 bases. Germline lookup yields CDR1 SEHNR and CDR2 FQNEAQ (reference sequence). V gave up 4 bases and J gave up 6 bases; unmatched junction bases: 2. The CDR3 covers 15 residues. The CDR3 spells CASSSTSGGPGELFF. Written as DNA, the CDR3 is TGTGCCAGCAGCTCGACTAGCGGGGGGCCCGGGGAGCTGTTTTTT.

The V call is TRBV4-3, the J call TRBJ1-2; D ambiguous. Germline loops: CDR1 LGHNA, CDR2 YSLEER. Trimming pared 3 bases from V and 0 bases from J, leaving 11 bases between. This CDR3 is built from 15 residues. This chain's CDR3 is CASSQLQRANYGYTF. CDR3 coding DNA: TGCGCCAGCAGCCAGCTCCAACGAGCTAACTATGGCTACACCTTC.

A remark on this clone: Other nucleotide sequences from this sample produce the same CDR3. The V and J genes are TRBV5-6 and TRBJ2-2; D is unclear. With 0 bases removed from V and 2 bases from J, the gap between germline ends came to 8 bases. Germline CDR1 is SGHDT and CDR2 is YYEEEE. CDR3 size: 15 residues. The DNA for the CDR3 is TGTGCCAGCAGCTTGGGGCCAGGTAACACCGGGGAGCTGTTTTTT. Translation gives CASSLGPGNTGELFF.

This chain uses TRBV4-2 with TRBJ1-2; D unresolved. The CDR3 has 14 amino acids. Germline V lookup: CDR1 LGHNA, CDR2 YNFKEQ. The V gene lost 0 bases and the J gene lost 8 bases, with 13 bases spanning the gap. This CDR3 is CASSQENDLSGYTF. CDR3 in DNA: TGTGCCAGCAGCCAAGAAAACGATTTGAGCGGCTACACCTTC.

This clone was found a few times. This CDR3 is CATHGQGSGQPQHF. The CDR3 DNA is TGTGCCACCCACGGACAGGGAAGTGGACAGCCCCAGCATTTT. The chain joins TRBV28 to TRBJ1-5, with 8 bases identical to TRBD1. Germline loops: CDR1 MDHEN, CDR2 SYDVKM. V trimming: 10 bases; J trimming: 7 bases; junction bases outside the gene matches: 12. The CDR3 runs 14 residues. Combining the CDR3 with reference TRBV28 and TRBJ1-5 gives the whole variable domain DVKVTQSSRYLVKRTGEKVFLECVQDMDHENMFWYRQDPGLGLRLIYFSYDVKMKEKGDIPEGYSVSREKKERFSLILESASTNQTSMYLCATHGQGSGQPQHFGDGTRLSIL.

DNA for the CDR3: TGTGCCAGTACCAGAGCGGGATCCGGGACCGCTAGAGAAGCTTTCTTT. Translation gives CASTRAGSGTAREAFF. The chain couples TRBV19 to TRBJ1-1; the D gene is possibly TRBD1 (5 bases). There are 16 residues in the CDR3. The germline CDR1 and CDR2 sequences are LNHDA and SQIVND (reference sequence). V lost 7 bases to trimming and J lost 8 bases, with 26 bases between them.

The genes are TRBV7-8 and TRBJ2-1, with a tentative D call TRBD2 (6 bases). CDR1 SGHVS and CDR2 FQNEAQ come from the germline V gene. The CDR3 consists of 15 residues. The V end was cut by 5 bases, the J end by 1 base, with 12 bases between. The CDR3 sequence is CASSPLGGSYNEQFF. The CDR3 bases are TGTGCCAGCAGCCCCCTCGGGGGTTCCTACAATGAGCAGTTCTTC.

V usage is TRBV9 and J usage is TRBJ1-6; tentative D call: TRBD1 (6 bases). Germline values: CDR1 SGDLS, CDR2 YYNGEE. This CDR3 contains 15 residues. Trimming pared 3 bases from V and 9 bases from J, leaving 16 bases between. For the CDR3, the DNA is TGTGCCAGCAGCGGTCAGGGGAATGGGGGTTCACCCCTCCACTTT. This codes for CASSGQGNGGSPLHF.

The V call is TRBV6-5, the J call TRBJ2-7; D gene unclear. Germline CDR1 reads MNHEY; CDR2 reads SVGAGI. V lost 6 bases and J lost 0, with 9 bases in between. This CDR3 comprises 13 residues. CDR3 protein: CASSSPYSYEQYF. CDR3 nucleotides: TGTGCCAGCAGCAGTCCTTACTCCTACGAGCAGTACTTC.

This chain uses TRBV11-3 with TRBJ2-5; D call uncertain. Trimming took 4 bases from V and 0 from J, leaving 9 bases between them. Germline loops: CDR1 SGHNT, CDR2 YENEEA. The CDR3 totals 14 residues. CDR3 sequence: CASSSRRNQETQYF. The CDR3 nucleotides read TGTGCCAGCAGCTCAAGGAGAAACCAAGAGACCCAGTACTTC.

V usage is TRBV5-8 and J usage is TRBJ2-7; maybe TRBD2 (6 bases). Germline V CDR1 and CDR2: SGHTS, YDEGEE. Trimming took 2 bases from V and 3 from J, leaving 15 bases between them. CDR3 length equals 15 residues. DNA for the CDR3: TGTGCCAGCAGCTTTCAAACCAGGAGGGGCTACGAGCAGTACTTC. Translated, it gives CASSFQTRRGYEQYF.

The rearrangement uses TRBV19 and TRBJ1-4, with a weak D call TRBD1 (5 bases). The germline V gene has CDR1 LNHDA and CDR2 SQIVND (reference sequence). Trimming cost V 6 bases and J 8 bases, with 19 bases left between them. The CDR3 has 15 residues. Here the CDR3 DNA reads TGTGCCAGTAGCCCGGGACGGGACTTGAGGGAAAAACTGTTTTTT. Amino acids: CASSPGRDLREKLFF.

V usage is TRBV28 and J usage is TRBJ2-2, with 12 positions matching TRBD2. V dropped 9 bases and J dropped 1; count of bases not matched to a gene: 9. The germline V gene encodes CDR1 MDHEN and CDR2 SYDVKM. This CDR3 is built from 17 residues. CDR3 coding DNA: TGTGCCAGTAGACCCCCTAGCGGGAGGGGGAACACCGGGGAGCTGTTTTTT. Translated: CASRPPSGRGNTGELFF.

This chain links TRBV4-1 with TRBJ2-2; 7 nucleotides agree with TRBD1. Losses at the gene ends were 2 bases for V and 3 bases for J; bases not matched to a gene: 6. This CDR3 contains 16 residues. The germline V gene has CDR1 MGHRA and CDR2 YSYEKL. DNA of the CDR3: TGCGCCAGCAGCCAATCCGACAGGGTTTACACCGGGGAGCTGTTTTTT. Its protein product is CASSQSDRVYTGELFF.

The chain is built from TRBV6-5 and TRBJ2-7; 7 positions agree with TRBD1. The CDR3 has 14 amino acids. V dropped 7 bases and J dropped 7; count of bases not matched to a gene: 13. Germline CDR1 reads MNHEY; CDR2 reads SVGAGI. CDR3 in DNA: TGTGCCAGCACCTCACAGGGGCGCGGCTGGGAGCAGTACTTC. Protein product: CASTSQGRGWEQYF.

The rearrangement uses TRBV6-6 and TRBJ1-3; 9 bases map to TRBD1. Germline-derived CDR1 and CDR2 are MNHNY and SVGAGI (reference sequence). This CDR3 has 13 amino acids. The V and J ends lost 7 bases and 4 bases, in that order; junction bases with no gene match: 2. The CDR3, as DNA: TGTGCCAGCATCGGGACAGGGGGAAACACCATATATTTT. It codes for CASIGTGGNTIYF.

On this clone: At the DNA level, this CDR3 is encoded by other sequences in the same sample as well. This chain connects TRBV13 to TRBJ1-2; D is undetermined. V was shortened by 4 bases and J by 3 bases, with 15 bases between the two germline ends. CDR3 size: 15 residues. Germline CDR1 is PRHDT and CDR2 is FYEKMQ (reference sequence). The CDR3 DNA sequence: TGTGCCAGCAGCTCCCCGACTCACGCTGACTATGGCTACACCTTC. This sequence encodes CASSSPTHADYGYTF.

This clone was seen a single time. The genes are TRBV19 and TRBJ1-5; perhaps TRBD1 as D (5 bases). The length of the CDR3 is 13 residues. Trimming cost V 6 bases and J 8 bases, with 14 bases left between them. Germline CDR1 reads LNHDA; CDR2 reads SQIVND (reference sequence). Here the CDR3 reads CASRGGPREPQHF. The CDR3 DNA follows: TGTGCCAGTAGGGGGGGACCTCGGGAGCCCCAGCATTTT.

This clone was detected a few times. The genes are TRBV19 and TRBJ1-6; weak D call: TRBD1 (6 bases). Germline CDR1 LNHDA, CDR2 SQIVND (reference sequence). The CDR3 loop spans 16 amino acids. V lost 8 bases and J lost 4, with 18 bases in between. The CDR3 protein is CASATGTLLYNSPLHF. For the CDR3, the DNA is TGTGCCAGTGCTACAGGGACGCTCCTGTATAATTCACCCCTCCACTTT.

V usage is TRBV27 and J usage is TRBJ2-2; D uncertain. Germline V gene lookup returns CDR1 MNHEY and CDR2 SMNVEV (reference sequence). V was pared by 6 bases and J by 3 bases, with 8 bases between. The CDR3 covers 13 residues. The CDR3 DNA follows: TGTGCCAGCAGCACCCCGGACACCGGGGAGCTGTTTTTT. This codes for CASSTPDTGELFF.

The rearrangement joins TRBV3-1 (or the pseudogene TRBV3-2) to TRBJ2-2; 9 bases match TRBD1. The CDR3 has 15 residues. CDR1 is LGHDT, CDR2 YNNKEL, per germline (reference sequence). The ends lost 4 bases at V and 4 bases at J; junction bases unmatched: 4. This chain's CDR3 is CASSRGQGVTGELFF. The CDR3 DNA reads as TGTGCCAGCAGCCGGGGACAGGGAGTCACCGGGGAGCTGTTTTTT.

The chain links TRBV28 to TRBJ2-7; possible D gene TRBD1, 6 bases. CDR1 is MDHEN, CDR2 SYDVKM, per germline. The CDR3 sequence is 13 residues long. Trimming pared 10 bases from V and 3 bases from J, leaving 16 bases between. CDR3 sequence (DNA): TGTGCCACCTCGGACAGCCGAATCTACGAGCAGTACTTC. This encodes CATSDSRIYEQYF.

V is TRBV2 and J is TRBJ2-7; a possible D gene is TRBD2 (5 bases). The V end was cut by 3 bases, the J end by 2 bases, with 17 bases between. Germline V lookup: CDR1 SNHLY, CDR2 FYNNEI. This CDR3 has 16 residues. The CDR3 coding sequence is TGTGCCAGCAGTGATGCGTTAAGGACTCGACCCTACGAGCAGTACTTC. It specifies CASSDALRTRPYEQYF.

The chain has TRBV9 and TRBJ2-1; D unresolved. There are 14 residues in the CDR3. The V gene lost 6 bases and the J gene lost 7 bases, with 17 bases spanning the gap. Germline values: CDR1 SGDLS, CDR2 YYNGEE. The CDR3: CASTTIEVRNEQFF. In DNA form, the CDR3 reads TGTGCCAGCACCACCATAGAGGTTAGAAATGAGCAGTTCTTC.

V is TRBV3-1 (or the pseudogene TRBV3-2) and J is TRBJ2-3, with 10 bases that match TRBD2. The V gene end was trimmed by 4 bases and the J gene end by 1 base; junction bases not matched to a gene: 2. The CDR3 is 15 residues long. The germline V gene encodes CDR1 LGHDT and CDR2 YNNKEL (reference sequence). The CDR3 DNA sequence: TGTGCCAGCAGCCCGGGACTAGCGCGCACAGATACGCAGTATTTT. This encodes CASSPGLARTDTQYF.

The chain is built from TRBV28 and TRBJ1-2, with D hard to call. V lost 10 bases to trimming and J lost 6 bases, with 27 bases between them. This CDR3 is built from 16 residues. Germline V gene data show CDR1 as MDHEN and CDR2 as SYDVKM. CDR3 nucleotides: TGTGCCACTACCTCGGAGCCATGGCAAGCGCAACATGGCTACACCTTC. Protein: CATTSEPWQAQHGYTF.

CDR3 in DNA: TGCGCCAGCAGCCCCGCCTTAGCGGGACAAGAGACCCAGTACTTC. This sequence encodes CASSPALAGQETQYF. The chain is built from TRBV10-2 and TRBJ2-5, with 8 nucleotides matching TRBD2. This CDR3 is built from 15 residues. V was clipped by 6 bases and J by 2 bases; unmatched bases: 8. Germline V gives CDR1 WSHSY, CDR2 SAAADI.

This chain joins TRBV7-3 and TRBJ2-2; 9 nucleotides line up with TRBD2. Germline V CDR1 and CDR2: SGHTA, FQGTGA. The V and J ends lost 6 bases and 6 bases, in that order; junction bases with no gene match: 5. CDR3 length: 14 residues. The CDR3 protein is CASRRGLAAGELFF. The DNA for the CDR3 is TGTGCCAGCAGACGGGGACTAGCCGCCGGGGAGCTGTTTTTT.

There are a few counts of this clone. The chain is built from TRBV10-1 and TRBJ2-3, with D possibly being TRBD2 (5 bases). Trimming took 4 bases from V and 0 from J, leaving 14 bases between them. Germline CDR1 reads WNHNN; CDR2 reads SYGVQD (reference sequence). CDR3 length equals 16 residues. In DNA form, the CDR3 reads TGCGCCAGCAGTGGAGTGGAGGTATCAAGCACAGATACGCAGTATTTT. Translated: CASSGVEVSSTDTQYF.